The next 31 T cell receptor beta chains were all read from a single sample in a study of cytomegalovirus exposure and HLA in healthy donors. Vbeta (60) and Jbeta (13) primers were used in the PCR. Clones were sequenced by immunoSEQ multiplex PCR, and TCRdb holds only the in-frame ones, with some missing. The sample table includes tens of thousands of clones. Sequenced sample: PBMCs. These receptors were taken from a woman aged 40 to 55 in good health and CMV-seropositive.

In nucleotides, the CDR3 is TGTGCCAGCAGCCAAGAAATAAGGGGTTCTGGAAACACCATATATTTT. It codes for CASSQEIRGSGNTIYF. The genes are TRBV4-2 and TRBJ1-3; D is possibly TRBD1 (5 bases). From germline, CDR1 is LGHNA and CDR2 YNFKEQ. Trimming stripped 0 bases from V and 1 base from J, with 10 bases between. The CDR3 is 16 amino acids.

This chain joins TRBV14 and TRBJ2-3; TRBD1 is a possible D gene (7 bases). The CDR3 is 15 residues long. Trimming took off 4 bases at V and 5 bases at J, with 16 bases between the two ends. Per germline, CDR1 SGHDN and CDR2 FVKESK. CDR3 bases: TGTGCCAGCAGCCCCCCGAGACAGGGACTAGATACGCAGTATTTT. Protein product: CASSPPRQGLDTQYF.

V usage is TRBV18 and J usage is TRBJ1-1, with 7 bases identical to TRBD1. Per germline, CDR1 KGHSH and CDR2 LQKENI. V gave up 5 bases and J gave up 4 bases; unmatched junction bases: 7. The CDR3 runs to 14 residues. The CDR3 loop is CASSSTGKATEAFF. The CDR3 DNA reads TGTGCCAGCTCATCGACAGGGAAGGCCACTGAAGCTTTCTTT.

The chain carries TRBV28 and TRBJ1-3; a weak D match, TRBD1 (5 bases). This CDR3 contains 14 residues. CDR1 and CDR2 (germline): MDHEN, SYDVKM. The V gene lost 6 bases and the J gene lost 4 bases, with 13 bases spanning the gap. Here the CDR3 reads CASRWGLDGNTIYF. The DNA of the CDR3 is TGTGCCAGCAGGTGGGGCCTGGACGGAAACACCATATATTTT.

The V gene is TRBV7-2, the J gene TRBJ1-2; 9 positions match TRBD1. CDR3 length: 15 amino acids. V lost 4 bases, J lost 6 bases, and 9 bases stayed unmatched. Germline lookup yields CDR1 SGHTA and CDR2 FQGNSA. CDR3: CASSSPTGGFDGYTF. The CDR3 bases are TGTGCCAGCAGCTCACCTACAGGGGGCTTTGATGGCTACACCTTC.

J is TRBJ2-3 and V is TRBV28; no definite D call. This CDR3 has 13 amino acids. The germline V and J ends were trimmed by 3 bases and 3 bases, with 7 bases remaining between them. Germline V CDR1 and CDR2: MDHEN, SYDVKM. The CDR3 sequence is CASSFILTDTQYF. In DNA, the CDR3 is TGTGCCAGCAGTTTTATCTTGACAGATACGCAGTATTTT.

V usage is TRBV18 and J usage is TRBJ2-3, with D perhaps TRBD2 (6 bases). The CDR3 has 13 amino acids. Germline V gene lookup returns CDR1 KGHSH and CDR2 LQKENI. The germline V and J ends were trimmed by 3 bases and 4 bases, with 8 bases remaining between them. The CDR3 loop is CASSPPSADTQYF. DNA of the CDR3: TGTGCCAGCTCACCCCCTAGCGCAGATACGCAGTATTTT. The full variable domain, rest sourced from reference TRBV18 and TRBJ2-3, is NAGVMQNPRHLVRRRGQEARLRCSPMKGHSHVYWYRQLPEEGLKFMVYLQKENIIDESGMPKERFSAEFPKEGPSILRIQQVVRGDSAAYFCASSPPSADTQYFGPGTRLTVL.

The chain recombines TRBV29-1 with TRBJ2-1, with D unclear. The CDR3 runs to 12 residues. In germline, CDR1 is SQVTM, CDR2 ANQGSEA. V lost 2 bases and J lost 6, with 8 bases in between. The CDR3 sequence is CSVEQQVNEQFF. The CDR3 DNA reads as TGCAGCGTTGAACAGCAGGTCAATGAGCAGTTCTTC.

This chain joins TRBV11-2 and TRBJ1-6; unclear D gene. V was cut by 4 bases and J by 7 bases, with 23 bases left in between. This CDR3 has 18 amino acids. Germline-derived CDR1 and CDR2 are SGHAT and FQNNGV. This chain's CDR3 is CASSSRVRGHQENSPLHF. The CDR3, as DNA: TGTGCCAGCAGCTCGAGGGTACGTGGGCATCAGGAGAATTCACCCCTCCACTTT.

The V and J genes are TRBV2 and TRBJ1-3; 7 bases are shared with TRBD1. Germline V gives CDR1 SNHLY, CDR2 FYNNEI. Trimming at V came to 4 bases and at J to 3 bases, leaving 6 bases not matched to a gene. The CDR3 spans 15 residues. The DNA of the CDR3 is TGTGCCAGCAGTGGACAGGGCATCCTTGGAAACACCATATATTTT. Translation: CASSGQGILGNTIYF.

This chain uses TRBV4-3 with TRBJ1-4; weak D call: TRBD1 (5 bases). The V end lost 3 bases, the J end lost 6 bases, and 11 bases lay between the germline ends. Germline V gives CDR1 LGHNA, CDR2 YSLEER. The CDR3 is made up of 14 amino acids. In nucleotides, the CDR3 is TGCGCCAGCAGCCAGGGGCAAAGGGATGAAAAACTGTTTTTT. Translation: CASSQGQRDEKLFF.

J is TRBJ1-1 and V is TRBV19; D gene uncertain. V lost 7 bases, J lost 1 base, and 10 bases lay in between. The germline gives CDR1 LNHDA, CDR2 SQIVND (reference sequence). This CDR3 has 13 amino acids. In DNA, the CDR3 is TGTGCCAGTAAGACATCAGCGAACACTGAAGCTTTCTTT. Protein sequence: CASKTSANTEAFF.

The J gene is TRBJ2-1, the V gene TRBV4-3; 10 bases match TRBD2. The V gene end was trimmed by 2 bases and the J gene end by 7 bases; junction bases not matched to a gene: 14. Per germline, CDR1 LGHNA and CDR2 YSLEER. The CDR3 length is 18 residues. The CDR3 nucleotides are TGCGCCAGCAGCCAAAGGGGGGGAACTAGCGGGGCCCCAAATGAGCAGTTCTTC. It specifies CASSQRGGTSGAPNEQFF.

Here the CDR3 DNA reads TGTGCCAGCAGCCAGACCGGGACAGGGCTCTACGAGCAGTACTTC. This gives the protein CASSQTGTGLYEQYF. The chain couples TRBV7-9 to TRBJ2-7; 9 nucleotides align to TRBD1. The J segment lost 3 bases and the V segment lost 5 bases, leaving 8 bases of the junction unmatched. Per the germline V gene, CDR1 is SEHNR and CDR2 is FQNEAQ (reference sequence). The length of the CDR3 is 15 residues. Looking up the rest from reference TRBV7-9 and TRBJ2-7 gives the full variable domain: DTGVSQNPRHKITKRGQNVTFRCDPISEHNRLYWYRQTLGQGPEFLTYFQNEAQLEKSRLLSDRFSAERPKGSFSTLEIQRTEQGDSAMYLCASSQTGTGLYEQYFGPGTRLTVT.

V usage is TRBV6-1 and J usage is TRBJ2-7; the match to TRBD1 covers 8 bases. The germline V gene encodes CDR1 MNHNS and CDR2 SASEGT. This CDR3 is 16 amino acids long. J lost 4 bases, V lost 4 bases, and 12 bases had no gene match. CDR3 residues: CASSGSTGERLYEQYF. The CDR3 DNA reads as TGTGCCAGCAGTGGATCGACAGGGGAAAGACTTTACGAGCAGTACTTC.

The chain uses TRBV14 and TRBJ1-1; no firm D call. This CDR3 has 13 amino acids. V shed 4 bases and J shed 3 bases, with 9 bases lying between them. From germline, CDR1 is SGHDN and CDR2 FVKESK. CDR3 loop: CASSPLRYTEAFF. CDR3 in DNA: TGTGCCAGCAGCCCCCTTAGATACACTGAAGCTTTCTTT.

The chain has TRBV7-2 and TRBJ1-1; 7 positions match TRBD1. The CDR3 totals 15 residues. J was trimmed by 5 bases and V by 1 base; bases with no gene match: 7. Germline lookup yields CDR1 SGHTA and CDR2 FQGNSA. The CDR3 here is CASSLVAGGSTEAFF. CDR3 nucleotide sequence: TGTGCCAGCAGCTTAGTAGCAGGGGGAAGTACTGAAGCTTTCTTT.

The CDR3 sequence is CASSATGTANSPLHF. The CDR3 DNA follows: TGTGCCAGCAGCGCCACCGGGACAGCGAATTCACCCCTCCACTTT. V is TRBV9 and J is TRBJ1-6; TRBD1 aligns across 7 bases. The junction had 7 bases not matched to a gene; V was cut back by 3 bases and J by 7 bases. This CDR3 is 15 amino acids long. Looked up from germline, CDR1 is SGDLS and CDR2 is YYNGEE. The variable domain in full, completed from reference TRBV9 and TRBJ1-6, reads DSGVTQTPKHLITATGQRVTLRCSPRSGDLSVYWYQQSLDQGLQFLIQYYNGEERAKGNILERFSAQQFPDLHSELNLSSLELGDSALYFCASSATGTANSPLHFGNGTRLTVT.

V gene TRBV7-2 combines with J gene TRBJ2-5; 8 nucleotides align to TRBD2. CDR1 is SGHTA, CDR2 FQGNSA, per germline. V dropped 3 bases and J dropped 5; count of bases not matched to a gene: 5. CDR3 size: 14 residues. DNA for the CDR3: TGTGCCAGCAGCTTTGGTAGCGGGGTGGAGACCCAGTACTTC. Its translation: CASSFGSGVETQYF. Full variable domain (rest looked up from reference TRBV7-2 and TRBJ2-5): GAGVSQSPSNKVTEKGKDVELRCDPISGHTALYWYRQSLGQGLEFLIYFQGNSAPDKSGLPSDRFSAERTGGSVSTLTIQRTQQEDSAVYLCASSFGSGVETQYFGPGTRLLVL.

The gene calls are TRBV21-1 and TRBJ2-7; the table calls TRBD1, which could not be checked here. TRBV21-1 is a recognized pseudogene. The CDR3 loop spans 14 amino acids. The CDR3 here is CASIRTGNTYEQYF. CDR3 nucleotides: TGTGCCAGCATACGGACAGGGAACACCTACGAGCAGTACTTC.

The V and J genes are TRBV28 and TRBJ2-1; 9 bases line up with TRBD2. Trimming cost V 5 bases and J 2 bases; bases outside gene matches: 13. This CDR3 contains 18 residues. Germline V gene sequence: CDR1 MDHEN, CDR2 SYDVKM. The CDR3 is CASSEGGLAFPPYNEQFF. CDR3 nucleotides: TGTGCCAGCAGTGAGGGGGGACTAGCTTTCCCCCCCTACAATGAGCAGTTCTTC.

The V and J genes are TRBV4-2 and TRBJ2-5, with 11 bases fitting TRBD1. TRBJ2-7 explains the end of the DNA better; the J call may be wrong. Germline V CDR1 and CDR2: LGHNA, YNFKEQ. The length of the CDR3 is 15 residues. CDR3 region: CASSYGQGASYEQYF. CDR3 DNA: TGTGCCAGCAGCTACGGACAGGGGGCATCCTACGAGCAGTACTTC.

The J gene is TRBJ1-4, the V gene TRBV28, with D possibly TRBD1 on 6 matching bases. This CDR3 is built from 16 residues. The germline V and J ends were trimmed by 4 bases and 4 bases, with 16 bases remaining between them. Per the germline V gene, CDR1 is MDHEN and CDR2 is SYDVKM. The CDR3 protein is CASSSSSGQLNEKLFF. CDR3 in DNA: TGTGCCAGCAGTTCCTCCTCTGGACAGCTTAATGAAAAACTGTTTTTT. Supplemented by reference TRBV28 and TRBJ1-4, the full variable domain reads DVKVTQSSRYLVKRTGEKVFLECVQDMDHENMFWYRQDPGLGLRLIYFSYDVKMKEKGDIPEGYSVSREKKERFSLILESASTNQTSMYLCASSSSSGQLNEKLFFGSGTQLSVL.

The rearrangement uses TRBV7-2 and TRBJ1-2; a weak D match, TRBD1 (5 bases). The CDR3 covers 14 residues. Germline V CDR1 and CDR2: SGHTA, FQGNSA. V gave up 1 base and J gave up 6 bases, with 12 bases separating them. CDR3 in DNA: TGTGCCAGCAGCTTAGTTAGCGGGGGGAATGGCTACACCTTC. Translating it yields CASSLVSGGNGYTF.

The chain links TRBV13 to TRBJ1-2; D uncertain. The CDR3 runs to 15 residues. CDR1 is PRHDT and CDR2 is FYEKMQ in the germline V gene (reference sequence). V was shortened by 0 bases and J by 0 bases, with 8 bases between the two germline ends. CDR3 sequence: CASSLGQEANYGYTF. In nucleotides, the CDR3 is TGTGCCAGCAGCTTAGGCCAGGAGGCTAACTATGGCTACACCTTC.

The chain has TRBV10-3 and TRBJ1-1, with D tentatively TRBD1 (6 bases). The CDR3 runs to 14 residues. CDR1 is ENHRY, CDR2 SYGVKD, per germline. V was cut by 11 bases and J by 2 bases, with 18 bases left in between. The CDR3 here is CASESIQGNTEAFF. Written as DNA, the CDR3 is TGTGCCTCGGAGAGTATACAGGGAAACACTGAAGCTTTCTTT.

The rearrangement joins TRBV7-3 to TRBJ1-2; 9 bases agree with TRBD1. The germline V gene encodes CDR1 SGHTA and CDR2 FQGTGA. V lost 2 bases to trimming and J lost 8 bases; unmatched junction nucleotides: 3. CDR3 length equals 13 residues. CDR3 loop: CASSLGTGRGYTF. In nucleotides, the CDR3 is TGTGCCAGCAGCTTAGGGACAGGGCGCGGCTACACCTTC.

The chain recombines TRBV7-3 with TRBJ2-7, with D possibly being TRBD1 (6 bases). Trimming removed 4 bases at V and 7 bases at J, with 11 bases between. Germline V gene sequence: CDR1 SGHTA, CDR2 FQGTGA. The CDR3 runs to 12 residues. The CDR3, as DNA: TGTGCCAGCAGCTCCCCAGGGGAAGAGCAGTACTTC. Translated, it gives CASSSPGEEQYF.

Regarding this clone: One junction end does not reproduce the germline sequence, and a read error may be involved. Here the CDR3 DNA reads TGCAGGGCCACAGCCTACAATGAGCAGCTCTTC. Translated: CRATAYNEQLF. The genes are TRBV29-1 and TRBJ2-1; the D is unclear. The germline V gene encodes CDR1 SQVTM and CDR2 ANQGSEA. The CDR3 is made up of 11 amino acids.

This chain joins TRBV11-2 and TRBJ1-3, with D unclear. The CDR3 runs 15 residues. Germline V gene data show CDR1 as SGHAT and CDR2 as FQNNGV. The V and J ends lost 5 bases and 1 base respectively, with 12 bases between them. In DNA form, the CDR3 reads TGTGCCAGCAGCATCGACCGGGTGTCTGGAAACACCATATATTTT. Amino acids: CASSIDRVSGNTIYF.

V and J are TRBV27 and TRBJ2-3; D gene uncertain. The CDR3 length is 14 residues. With 0 bases removed from V and 4 bases from J, the gap between germline ends came to 8 bases. Looked up from germline, CDR1 is MNHEY and CDR2 is SMNVEV (reference sequence). CDR3 DNA sequence: TGTGCCAGCAGTTTATCGGCAGTCTCAGATACGCAGTATTTT. Amino acids: CASSLSAVSDTQYF.